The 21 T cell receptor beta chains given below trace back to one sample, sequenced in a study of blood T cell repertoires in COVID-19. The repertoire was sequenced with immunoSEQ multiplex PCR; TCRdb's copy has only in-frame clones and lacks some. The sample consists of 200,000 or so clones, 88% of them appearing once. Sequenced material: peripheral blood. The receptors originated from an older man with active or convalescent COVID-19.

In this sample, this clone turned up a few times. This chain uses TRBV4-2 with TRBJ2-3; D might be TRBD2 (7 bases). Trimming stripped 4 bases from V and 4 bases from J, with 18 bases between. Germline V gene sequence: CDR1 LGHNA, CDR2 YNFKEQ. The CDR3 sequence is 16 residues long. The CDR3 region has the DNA TGTGCCAGCAGCCGGGGGGGCGGGGGAGACGCAGATACGCAGTATTTT. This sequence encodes CASSRGGGGDADTQYF.

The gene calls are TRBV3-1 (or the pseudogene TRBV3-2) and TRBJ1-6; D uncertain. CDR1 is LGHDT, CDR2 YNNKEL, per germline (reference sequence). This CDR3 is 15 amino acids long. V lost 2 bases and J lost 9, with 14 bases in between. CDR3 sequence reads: CASSQRGVLGSPLHF. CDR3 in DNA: TGTGCCAGCAGCCAACGTGGGGTACTAGGTTCACCCCTCCACTTT.

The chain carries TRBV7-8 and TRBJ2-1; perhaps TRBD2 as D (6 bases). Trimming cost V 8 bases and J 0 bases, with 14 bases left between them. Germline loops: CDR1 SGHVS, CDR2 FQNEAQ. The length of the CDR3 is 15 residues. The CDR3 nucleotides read TGTGCCAGCCTCGACGGGAGTCGCTCCTACAATGAGCAGTTCTTC. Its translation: CASLDGSRSYNEQFF.

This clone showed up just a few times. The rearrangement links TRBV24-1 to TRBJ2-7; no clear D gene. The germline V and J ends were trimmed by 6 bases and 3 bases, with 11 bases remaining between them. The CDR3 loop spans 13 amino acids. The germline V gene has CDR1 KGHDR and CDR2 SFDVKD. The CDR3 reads CATSSLTSYEQYF. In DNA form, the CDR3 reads TGTGCCACCAGTTCGCTGACAAGCTACGAGCAGTACTTC.

The CDR3 region has the DNA TGTGCCAGCAGTTACCCGACGGCCCAAGGGACTAGCGGGGGTACCACAGATACGCAGTATTTT. It specifies CASSYPTAQGTSGGTTDTQYF. V is TRBV6-2 or TRBV6-3 and J is TRBJ2-3; 14 nucleotides match TRBD2. This CDR3 is 21 amino acids long. J lost 2 bases, V lost 2 bases, and 15 bases had no gene match. Germline V CDR1 and CDR2: MNHEY, SVGEGT.

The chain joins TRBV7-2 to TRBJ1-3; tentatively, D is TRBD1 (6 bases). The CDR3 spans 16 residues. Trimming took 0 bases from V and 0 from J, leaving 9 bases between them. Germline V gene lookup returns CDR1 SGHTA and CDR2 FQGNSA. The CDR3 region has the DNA TGTGCCAGCAGCTTAGCGCAAGGGGGCTCTGGAAACACCATATATTTT. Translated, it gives CASSLAQGGSGNTIYF.

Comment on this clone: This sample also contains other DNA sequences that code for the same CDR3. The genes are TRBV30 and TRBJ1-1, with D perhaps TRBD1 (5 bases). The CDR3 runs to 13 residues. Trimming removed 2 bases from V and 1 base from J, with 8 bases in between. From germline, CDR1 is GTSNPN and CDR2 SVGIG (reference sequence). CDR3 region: CAWSRQGNTEAFF. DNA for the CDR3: TGTGCCTGGAGTAGGCAGGGGAACACTGAAGCTTTCTTT.

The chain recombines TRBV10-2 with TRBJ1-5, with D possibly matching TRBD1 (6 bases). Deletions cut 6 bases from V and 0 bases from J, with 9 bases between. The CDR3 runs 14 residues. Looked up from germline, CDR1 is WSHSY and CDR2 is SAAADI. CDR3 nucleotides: TGCGCCAGCAGGGGGACAAATAGCAATCAGCCCCAGCATTTT. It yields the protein CASRGTNSNQPQHF.

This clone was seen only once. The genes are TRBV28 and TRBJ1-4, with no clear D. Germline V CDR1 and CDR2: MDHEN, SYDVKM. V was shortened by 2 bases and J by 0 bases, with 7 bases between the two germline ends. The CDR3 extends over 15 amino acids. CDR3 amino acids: CASSLQVPTNEKLFF. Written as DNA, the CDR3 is TGTGCCAGCAGTTTACAGGTACCAACTAATGAAAAACTGTTTTTT.

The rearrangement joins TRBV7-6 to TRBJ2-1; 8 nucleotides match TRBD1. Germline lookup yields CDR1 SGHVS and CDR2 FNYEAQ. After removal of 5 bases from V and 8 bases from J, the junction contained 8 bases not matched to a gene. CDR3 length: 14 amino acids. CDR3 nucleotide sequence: TGTGCCAGCAGCCCTTTGACGGGACAGGATGAGCAGTTCTTC. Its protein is CASSPLTGQDEQFF.

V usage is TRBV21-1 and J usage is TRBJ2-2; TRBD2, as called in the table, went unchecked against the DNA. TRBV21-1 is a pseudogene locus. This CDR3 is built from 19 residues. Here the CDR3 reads CASSKESGGGLAGPGELFF. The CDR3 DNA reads TGTGCCAGCAGCAAAGAAAGCGGGGGCGGACTAGCGGGTCCCGGGGAGCTGTTTTTT.

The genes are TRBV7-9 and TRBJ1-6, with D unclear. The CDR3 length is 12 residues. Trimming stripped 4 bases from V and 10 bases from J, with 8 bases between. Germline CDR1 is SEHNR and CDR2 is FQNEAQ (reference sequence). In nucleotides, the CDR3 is TGTGCCAGCAGCTCTGAGGGCTCACCCCTCCACTTT. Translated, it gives CASSSEGSPLHF.

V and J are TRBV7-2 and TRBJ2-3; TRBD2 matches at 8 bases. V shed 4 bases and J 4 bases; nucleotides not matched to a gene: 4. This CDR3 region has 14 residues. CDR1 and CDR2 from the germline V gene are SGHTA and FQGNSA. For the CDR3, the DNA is TGTGCCAGCAGCTCCCCACTAGCGGCAGATACGCAGTATTTT. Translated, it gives CASSSPLAADTQYF.

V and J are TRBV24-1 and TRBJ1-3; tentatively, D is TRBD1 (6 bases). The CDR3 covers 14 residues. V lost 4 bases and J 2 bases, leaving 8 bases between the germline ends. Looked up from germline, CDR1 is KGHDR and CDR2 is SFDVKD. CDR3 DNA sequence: TGTGCCACCAGTGACCCAGGGGCTGGAAACACCATATATTTT. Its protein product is CATSDPGAGNTIYF.

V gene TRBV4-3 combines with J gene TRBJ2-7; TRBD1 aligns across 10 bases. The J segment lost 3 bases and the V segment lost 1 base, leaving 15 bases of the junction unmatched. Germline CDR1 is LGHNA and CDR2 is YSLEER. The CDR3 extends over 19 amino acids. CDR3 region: CASSQGTGTGDSLFYEQYF. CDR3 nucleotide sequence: TGCGCCAGCAGCCAAGGGACCGGGACAGGGGATAGTCTTTTCTACGAGCAGTACTTC.

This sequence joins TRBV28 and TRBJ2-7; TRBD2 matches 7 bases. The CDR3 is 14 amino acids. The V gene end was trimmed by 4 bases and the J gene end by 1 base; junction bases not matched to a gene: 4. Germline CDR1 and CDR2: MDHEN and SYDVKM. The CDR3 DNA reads TGTGCCAGCAGTTCCCCAGCGGGATCCTACGAGCAGTACTTC. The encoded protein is CASSSPAGSYEQYF.

CDR3 sequence reads: CASSLQPGLGVEQYF. In nucleotides, the CDR3 is TGTGCCAGCAGCTTACAACCGGGACTAGGCGTCGAGCAGTACTTC. The gene calls are TRBV7-6 and TRBJ2-7, with 8 bases identical to TRBD2. V trimming: 2 bases; J trimming: 6 bases; junction bases outside the gene matches: 9. The CDR3 covers 15 residues. The V gene's germline CDR1 is SGHVS and CDR2 FNYEAQ.

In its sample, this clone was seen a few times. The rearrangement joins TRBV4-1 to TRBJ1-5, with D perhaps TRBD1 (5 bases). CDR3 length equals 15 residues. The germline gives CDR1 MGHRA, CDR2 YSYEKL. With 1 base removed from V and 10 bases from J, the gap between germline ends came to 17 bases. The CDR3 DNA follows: TGCGCCAGCAGCCAAGCAGTAGACAGCCATCCACCCCAGCATTTT. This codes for CASSQAVDSHPPQHF.

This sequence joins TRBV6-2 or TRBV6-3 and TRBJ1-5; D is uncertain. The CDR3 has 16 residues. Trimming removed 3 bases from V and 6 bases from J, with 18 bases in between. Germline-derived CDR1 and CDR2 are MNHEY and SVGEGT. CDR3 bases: TGTGCCAGCAGTTATACCAGGCCTACTGCCAGTCAGCCCCAGCATTTT. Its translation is CASSYTRPTASQPQHF.

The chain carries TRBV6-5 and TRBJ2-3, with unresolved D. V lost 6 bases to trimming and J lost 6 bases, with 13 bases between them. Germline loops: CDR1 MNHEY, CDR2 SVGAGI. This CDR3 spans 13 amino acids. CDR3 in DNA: TGTGCCAGCAGACTCACCGTAAGTGATACGCAGTATTTT. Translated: CASRLTVSDTQYF.

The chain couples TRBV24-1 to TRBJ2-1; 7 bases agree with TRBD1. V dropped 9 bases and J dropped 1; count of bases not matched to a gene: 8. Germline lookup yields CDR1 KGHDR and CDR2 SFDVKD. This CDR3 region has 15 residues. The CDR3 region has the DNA TGTGCCACCCCTATCAAACAGGGGTCCTACAATGAGCAGTTCTTC. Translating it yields CATPIKQGSYNEQFF.